This passage covers 2 T cell receptor beta chains from one sample sequenced in a study of CD8 T cells in ankylosing spondylitis. MiXCR, run by TCRdb on the 5' RACE reads, gives a single entry per CDR3 protein. The data contain hundreds of thousands of distinct CDR3 sequences, around 20% of them singletons. Sequenced: blood, either unsorted or a sorted T cell fraction (not recorded which). These receptors originate from a female donor with ankylosing spondylitis or in good health (not recorded which).

This clonotype was recorded many times. The chain uses TRBV29-1 and TRBJ2-5; D remains unclear. Germline-derived CDR1 and CDR2 are SQVTM and ANQGSEA. The V and J ends lost 7 bases and 5 bases respectively, with 14 bases between them. The CDR3 covers 12 residues. Here the CDR3 DNA reads TGCAGCGCTCGGACCTCGGACGAGACCCAGTACTTC. Encoded protein: CSARTSDETQYF.

The chain couples TRBV5-4 to TRBJ2-7; D unclear. This CDR3 spans 14 amino acids. Between the trimmed V and J ends, which lost 4 bases and 0 bases, there was a span of 11 bases. CDR1 SGHNT and CDR2 YYREEE come from the germline V gene (reference sequence). CDR3: CASSKDPSSYEQYF. In DNA, the CDR3 is TGTGCCAGCAGCAAAGACCCAAGCTCCTACGAGCAGTACTTC. Variable domain in full (rest from reference TRBV5-4 and TRBJ2-7): ETGVTQSPTHLIKTRGQQVTLRCSSQSGHNTVSWYQQALGQGPQFIFQYYREEENGRGNFPPRFSGLQFPNYSSELNVNALELDDSALYLCASSKDPSSYEQYFGPGTRLTVT.